One and the same sample provided the 11 T cell receptor beta chains below, sequenced in a study of blood T cell repertoires in COVID-19. Measured with immunoSEQ multiplex PCR; TCRdb has only the in-frame clones, and not every one. In the table there are 45,000 to 60,000 clones, about 81% of which are singletons. Sequenced material: peripheral blood. The receptors originated from a human donor with acute or convalescent COVID-19. The donor label of this sample is uncertain.

This chain joins TRBV7-8 and TRBJ1-1; D perhaps matches TRBD1 (5 bases). This CDR3 contains 14 residues. Trimming removed 5 bases from V and 1 base from J, with 11 bases in between. Germline assignment: CDR1 SGHVS and CDR2 FQNEAQ. Here the CDR3 reads CASSLNTGNTEAFF. In DNA form, the CDR3 reads TGTGCCAGCAGCCTGAATACAGGGAACACTGAAGCTTTCTTT.

The rearrangement joins TRBV2 to TRBJ1-5, with unresolved D. The CDR3 length is 14 residues. Germline V lookup: CDR1 SNHLY, CDR2 FYNNEI. Deletions cut 6 bases from V and 3 bases from J, with 12 bases between. CDR3 in amino acids: CASSPATVNQPQHF. In DNA form, the CDR3 reads TGTGCCAGCAGCCCCGCCACAGTCAATCAGCCCCAGCATTTT.

The chain is built from TRBV7-6 and TRBJ2-1, with 11 bases identical to TRBD2. The germline gives CDR1 SGHVS, CDR2 FNYEAQ. The CDR3 is made up of 16 amino acids. V was clipped by 4 bases and J by 12 bases; unmatched bases: 14. The CDR3 DNA is TGTGCCAGCAGCTCTGGACTAGCGGGCACTGGGGGGGGGCAGTTCTTC. Protein: CASSSGLAGTGGGQFF.

The chain links TRBV5-1 to TRBJ2-6; a possible D gene is TRBD1 (6 bases). This CDR3 region has 17 residues. V was clipped by 1 base and J by 2 bases, with 13 bases between them. The germline V gene has CDR1 SGHRS and CDR2 YFSETQ. CDR3 sequence reads: CASSLRSGVAGANVLTF. CDR3 nucleotide sequence: TGCGCCAGCAGCTTGAGGTCAGGGGTCGCTGGGGCCAACGTCCTGACTTTC. Full variable domain (remainder filled in from reference TRBV5-1 and TRBJ2-6): KAGVTQTPRYLIKTRGQQVTLSCSPISGHRSVSWYQQTPGQGLQFLFEYFSETQRNKGNFPGRFSGRQFSNSRSEMNVSTLELGDSALYLCASSLRSGVAGANVLTFGAGSRLTVL.

This clone was counted a few times. CDR3 residues: CASRPTSTGELFF. DNA for the CDR3: TGTGCCAGCAGACCAACTAGCACCGGGGAGCTGTTTTTT. V and J are TRBV12-3 or TRBV12-4 and TRBJ2-2, with D possibly being TRBD2 (5 bases). Trimming shortened V by 6 bases and J by 4 bases, and 9 bases separated the two germline ends. The CDR3 sequence is 13 residues long.

A few counts support this clone. The rearrangement joins TRBV11-3 to TRBJ1-2; D gene uncertain. This CDR3 comprises 12 residues. Germline loops: CDR1 SGHNT, CDR2 YENEEA. The V and J ends lost 0 bases and 5 bases respectively, with 4 bases between them. Here the CDR3 DNA reads TGTGCCAGCAGCTTAGAAACATATGGCTACACCTTC. Protein: CASSLETYGYTF.

The sample holds a few counts of this clone. The chain is built from TRBV2 and TRBJ2-5; a possible D gene is TRBD2 (5 bases). V lost 9 bases and J lost 2, with 13 bases in between. CDR3 length equals 13 residues. Germline V lookup: CDR1 SNHLY, CDR2 FYNNEI. CDR3 DNA: TGTGCCAGTACCATCGAGGGTCAAGAGACCCAGTACTTC. Residues: CASTIEGQETQYF.

V and J are TRBV6-1 and TRBJ1-1, with 11 positions matching TRBD1. The germline gives CDR1 MNHNS, CDR2 SASEGT. This CDR3 is built from 14 residues. Trimming cost V 2 bases and J 5 bases; bases outside gene matches: 1. In DNA form, the CDR3 reads TGTGCCAGCAGTGAAAGGGACAGGGGGACTGAAGCTTTCTTT. It specifies CASSERDRGTEAFF.

The rearrangement uses TRBV7-9 and TRBJ1-2, with no clear D. Germline lookup yields CDR1 SEHNR and CDR2 FQNEAQ (reference sequence). Trimming shortened V by 5 bases and J by 4 bases, and 14 bases separated the two germline ends. This CDR3 comprises 14 residues. This CDR3 reads CASSHGQKVYGYTF. The CDR3 nucleotides read TGTGCCAGCAGCCATGGGCAGAAAGTCTATGGCTACACCTTC.

The J gene is TRBJ1-1, the V gene TRBV23-1, with TRBD1 matching 8 bases. TRBV23-1 carries the ORF label, with uncertain function. This CDR3 region has 16 residues. Trimming cost V 6 bases and J 6 bases; bases outside gene matches: 15. This chain's CDR3 is CASSPQNRGGLAEAFF. As DNA, the CDR3 is TGCGCCAGCAGCCCTCAAAACAGGGGGGGGTTGGCTGAAGCTTTCTTT.

The chain uses TRBV18 and TRBJ2-1; TRBD2 agrees at 11 bases. Germline CDR1 reads KGHSH; CDR2 reads LQKENI. The CDR3 runs to 13 residues. Trimming cost V 3 bases and J 9 bases; bases outside gene matches: 1. DNA for the CDR3: TGTGCCAGCTCACCCGGACTAGCGGGTGAGCAGTTCTTC. Protein: CASSPGLAGEQFF.